This T cell receptor beta chain was sequenced for a study of T cell repertoires in cytomegalovirus infection. Points from the study as a whole: In two of eight donors, the top clonotype was HLA-C-restricted CMV-specific. Of the TCR beta families, the public ones yielded a cumulative frequency that identified carriers of CMV plus the relevant HLA.

Worth noting for this clonotype: Its specificity is not known.

TCRdb re-called the reads with MiXCR, one entry per CDR3 protein. The sample carries fewer than 550,000 distinct CDR3 sequences, around 27% recorded once. The CDR3 loop spans 16 amino acids. V lost 4 bases, J lost 4 bases, and 8 bases stayed unmatched. CDR1 is LNHNV and CDR2 is YYDKDF in the germline V gene (reference sequence). This clonotype was obtained from a human donor in good health (CMV status not recorded). Some clones in this sample may be carry-over from other donors' samples. The chain joins TRBV15 to TRBJ2-3; the match to TRBD1 covers 10 bases. The sample was PBMCs. CDR3 amino acids: CATSTRTGGSSDTQYF. CDR3 DNA sequence: TGTGCCACCAGCACCAGGACAGGGGGGTCTTCAGATACGCAGTATTTT.